This T cell receptor beta chain was sequenced during a study of cytomegalovirus exposure and HLA in healthy donors (dated by TCRdb to between 2016 and 2019). A note on the overall study: An earlier analysis of about 530 of the donors reported about 300 Gb of sequence data and some 110 million unique TCR beta sequences obtained from roughly 180 million T cells. Roughly 5 DR-DQ haplotypes were treated as single units for association and clustering because of strong linkage in the cohort. Roughly 300 gigabases of sequencing data and approximately 93 million unique TCR sequences were included in an early release covering 550 to 650 HLA-typed donors. HLA typing covered class I and class II loci at four-digit resolution. The study used immunosequencing to profile the T cell repertoires of 670 or so subjects and linked those repertoires to cytomegalovirus serostatus. Donor age, sex, ethnicity and CMV serostatus were compiled together with the repertoire data. Typing coverage differed by locus: A, B, C, DRB1 and DQB1 were typed in roughly 620-630 donors, DQA1 in approximately 520, DPA1 in approximately 600, and DPB1 in just under 480. High-throughput TCR immunosequencing, statistical association of individual TCRs with disease status, and machine learning were combined to predict cytomegalovirus infection status. A later analysis re-examined previously published TCR beta repertoires from just over 650 donors and added high-resolution HLA genotyping to investigate patterns of TCR occurrence. Among almost 400 genotyped donors of the cohort, an average of roughly 240,000 unique TCR beta nucleotide sequences were sequenced per donor, around 20% of them non-productive. The study was designed to test whether signatures of past pathogen exposure could be identified by cataloging public T cell receptors. Of the 300 to 500 genotyped donors, roughly 76% were placed in the genetic ancestry cluster associated with self-reported Caucasian donors. All discovery cohort repertoires had been generated on a single sequencing platform. In addition to the first cohort of roughly 700 subjects, a separate validation cohort of approximately 130 different subjects was used. Rather than drawing on any new phenotypic data, the later analysis identified candidate immune exposures from TCR beta sequences and the way those sequences occurred across donors. An earlier analysis of some 500 of the donors applied high-throughput TCR beta sequencing to assess whether each TCR beta V gene segment acted as functional or pseudogenic. A later genetic analysis took genome-wide SNP genotypes for 398 of the 666 donors and used that subset as a discovery cohort.

Concerning this clone: The target of this receptor is not known.

Broader findings and caveats from the paper: The classifier was reported to diagnose cytomegalovirus status with high specificity and sensitivity in both the original and validation cohorts. A later genetic analysis associated a missense DCLRE1C variant with V-gene and J-gene trimming of TCR beta chains, and an independent cohort replicated the association. For the cohort, immune exposure information was limited to CMV serostatus. In the study, around 160 TCR beta chains were listed as associated with cytomegalovirus. It was suggested by the authors that the approach could potentially be generalized to other disease states and immunological phenotypes. A further reported finding was that TCR beta sequences accurately predicted the HLA-A and HLA-B alleles for most subjects in the first cohort. Roughly uniform sequencing depth across donors was assumed in presence/absence analyses, although this assumption may not hold. Three of the identified cytomegalovirus-associated TCR beta chains were confirmed in vitro to be specific for cytomegalovirus antigens. Correlated functional status among segregating V segments might reflect linkage disequilibrium, but an unknown experimental factor could not be ruled out. A cluster of highly shared sequence variants was judged likely to be a technical artifact of the sequencing pipeline. In a later analysis, 15,000 to 20,000 TCR beta sequences were associated with specific HLA alleles at a false discovery rate of 0.05. Some IMGT-functional V segments, including TRBV6-2 and TRBV6-3, could not be told apart with the 87-base-pair reads, so those segments were excluded. Most TCR sequences were seen in very few donors, while some public TCRs were found in many individuals. Assigning TCR associations to individual alleles was difficult when HLA alleles, especially DR and DQ, strongly co-occurred. In a later analysis, most CMV-associated TCR beta chains were found to appear HLA-restricted, with HLA associations seemingly driven largely by CMV exposure. Because counts were too low, seventeen rarely observed V segments, including chromosome 9 orphons, were left out of the earlier analysis of 587 of the donors. A later genetic analysis reported fewer N-insertions in productive TCRs among donors in an Asian-associated ancestry cluster than the roughly 700-donor mean. In this cohort, only TCR beta chains were sequenced, and detectable features were limited by the absence of alpha or paired-chain data. In an earlier analysis of some 640 of the donors, most TCR beta V segments were observed in productive rearrangements about 90% or about 30% of the time, broadly matching IMGT annotations. A later analysis found that HLA-associated TCR beta chains were more clonally expanded and had lower generation probabilities than equally common non-associated chains. According to a later analysis, TCR association rates differed among HLA loci, with DRB1 alleles showing the most associated TCRs and HLA-C alleles showing the fewest. In a later analysis, several top co-occurrence clusters were reported to appear linked to parvovirus B19, influenza, CMV and Epstein-Barr virus. Because some donors lacked HLA typing at each locus, the association tests relied only on the typed subset.

Cut back by 0 bases and 2 bases, the V and J ends lie 6 bases apart. CDR1 and CDR2, looked up from the germline V gene, are SGHDT and YYEEEE. The CDR3 measures 13 amino acids from cysteine to valine. The retained sequence is limited to the CDR3, 39 bases, with the frame set at the first base. Library method: the immunoSEQ multiplex PCR assay. For the multiplex PCR, a mixture combining 60 forward primers for TCR Vbeta segments and 13 reverse primers for TCR Jbeta segments was used. The CDR3 region of rearranged TCR beta genes was amplified from genomic DNA by a multiplex PCR assay. On the Illumina HiSeq System, the amplified TCR beta libraries were sequenced as 87-base-pair reads. Per the source publication's procedure: A later analysis tallied roughly 80 million unique TCR beta chains across the 666 repertoires, and about 10 million of those chains were shared by two or more donors. To remove PCR and sequencing errors, raw reads were error-corrected and collapsed into unique sequences using a nearest-neighbor algorithm that merged closely related sequences. CDR3 sequences were aligned to IMGT reference sequences to assign V, D and J gene segments. For a sequence to be retained, at least a six-nucleotide match to both a V gene segment and a J gene segment was required. A rearrangement counted as productive if the CDR3 had no stop codons and remained in frame with V and J, and every other rearrangement counted as non-productive. Following IMGT convention, CDR3 was defined as the stretch from the second conserved V-encoded cysteine up to the conserved J-encoded phenylalanine. Sequences without an unambiguous match to a single V gene segment were excluded from the earlier analysis of 500 to 700 of the donors. In an earlier analysis of a few hundred of the donors, V segments were called functional above 56.7% productive rearrangements and were called segregating when the between-donor standard deviation exceeded 5%. To diagnose cytomegalovirus status from the catalog of TCR beta chain sequences, a statistical classification framework was built. In a later analysis, V and J genes were assigned by comparing TCR nucleotide sequences against IMGT/GENE-DB human TR gene sequences. The TCRdist pipeline was used in a later analysis to assign CDR3 sequences and most-parsimonious VDJ recombination scenarios. In a later analysis, each TCR beta chain was defined by its CDR3 amino acid sequence together with its V-gene family, and reads lacking a unique V-gene family were excluded. To address suspected cross-contamination and a sequencing artifact, a later analysis removed 550 to 750 highly shared, low-generation-probability nucleotide sequences. In a later analysis, a clonal expansion index for each public chain was calculated from normalized within-repertoire ranks of inferred template counts. In a later analysis, generation probabilities were computed using a VDJ recombination model fitted to out-of-frame rearrangements, and the results were checked against IGoR. A later analysis scored TCR-TCR, TCR-HLA and TCR-CMV co-occurrence with hypergeometric tests, applying a repertoire-size bias correction to TCR pairs. To estimate false discovery rates, a later analysis permuted the HLA or CMV assignments 20 times. A later analysis grouped co-occurring TCRs with DBSCAN, adding TCRdist sequence similarity when clustering within HLA-allele-positive subsets. Co-occurrence clustering excluded repertoires with fewer than 30,000 or more than 120,000 public chains, plus five with anomalous nucleotide sharing. Sourced from immuneACCESS, this table was stored by TCRdb with only in-frame sequences that have V and J called. A share of the clones is absent; for the studies checked, an unresolved V gene accounts for under half, and the remainder has no known explanation. V and J calls plus clone size are reproduced from that table; the DNA served to infer D and trimming. This specimen's table enumerates about 88,000 clones. The ten largest clones take up just over 5.5% of the sample.

In total, roughly 710 healthy bone marrow donors made up the cohort. At the time of sampling, all cohort members were nominally healthy, though unrecorded immune exposures were likely present. The donor was CMV seropositive and was included in the group of 250 to 300 seropositive cohort members. Each donor provided a peripheral blood sample, and peripheral blood mononuclear cells were used for TCR beta sequencing. Genomic DNA extraction from the blood cell samples was performed with the Qiagen DNeasy Blood Extraction Kit. The TCR was taken from a girl under 18 in good health and CMV-seropositive. The specimen was PBMCs. Recombination connected TRBV5-6 to TRBJ2-7; TRBD1 could be the D gene, as 6 bases match. Here the CDR3 is given as CASSLEGAYEQYV. The nucleotide sequence is given as TGTGCCAGCAGCTTGGAGGGGGCCTACGAGCAGTACGTC.